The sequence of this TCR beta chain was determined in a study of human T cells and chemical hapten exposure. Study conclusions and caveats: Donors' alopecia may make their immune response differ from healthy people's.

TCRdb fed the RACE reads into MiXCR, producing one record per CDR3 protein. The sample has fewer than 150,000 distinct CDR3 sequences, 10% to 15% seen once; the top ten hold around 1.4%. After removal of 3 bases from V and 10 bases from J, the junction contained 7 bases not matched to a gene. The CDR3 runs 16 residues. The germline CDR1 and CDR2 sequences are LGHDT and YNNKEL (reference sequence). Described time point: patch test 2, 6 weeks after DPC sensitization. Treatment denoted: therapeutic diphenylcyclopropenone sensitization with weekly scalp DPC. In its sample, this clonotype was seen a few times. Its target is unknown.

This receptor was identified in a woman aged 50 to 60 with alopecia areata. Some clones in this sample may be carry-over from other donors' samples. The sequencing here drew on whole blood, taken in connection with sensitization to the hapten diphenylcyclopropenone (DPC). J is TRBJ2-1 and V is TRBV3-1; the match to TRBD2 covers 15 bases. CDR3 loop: CASSHLGLAGGKEQFF. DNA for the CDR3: TGTGCCAGCAGCCACCTGGGACTAGCGGGAGGAAAGGAGCAGTTCTTC.